The subject of this entry is one T cell receptor (beta chain). Clones were sequenced by immunoSEQ multiplex PCR, and TCRdb holds only the in-frame ones, with some missing. The sample has about 240,000 clones; about 81% are singletons. This specimen comes from a study of blood T cell repertoires in COVID-19. Study-wide context: Nucleic acid was either cDNA or gDNA, and it came from T cells, B-cell-depleted T cells, or PBMCs.

This CDR3 spans 15 amino acids. Germline V gene sequence: CDR1 LGHDT, CDR2 YNNKEL (reference sequence). Trimming removed 4 bases from V and 7 bases from J, with 19 bases in between. The V and J genes are TRBV3-1 (or the pseudogene TRBV3-2) and TRBJ1-1; a weak D match, TRBD1 (6 bases). The source is a woman aged 55 to 70 with active or convalescent COVID-19. The material sequenced was peripheral blood. The CDR3 sequence is CASSPPWRGRDEAFF. The CDR3 coding sequence is TGTGCCAGCAGCCCCCCCTGGCGGGGGCGGGATGAAGCTTTCTTT.